This TCR beta chain was captured in a study of monozygotic twins with inflammatory bowel disease (dated by TCRdb to the late 2010s). In the study overall: The full study comprised some 30 monozygotic twin pairs: nine German pairs (four IBD-concordant, five IBD-discordant) and 19 IBD-discordant Danish pairs. Disease-associated traits were sought mainly through comparisons between IBD patients and their genetically identical healthy co-twins within discordant pairs. Each individual had, on average, about 151 000 unique TCRalpha sequences and 181 000 unique TCRbeta sequences available for analysis.

The full study reports these points: Because patients received different immunosuppressive treatments, the repertoires may have picked up extra background noise and variability between individuals. Repertoire similarity did not differ between concordant and discordant twins, which could be due to limited statistical power. Compared with healthy twins, IBD patients had fewer clonotypes in common with other individuals, a difference most pronounced in patients showing signs of disease activity. No single strong signal or clonotype linked to IBD turned up in the results, so the idea that one exists was not supported. Measured by the inverse Simpson index, TCRbeta repertoire diversity was lower in IBD patients than in their healthy co-twins. Different T cell subtypes could not be distinguished in the analysis.

On this clonotype itself: It has no known antigen specificity.

The library was generated by 5' RACE. For each TCR library, approximately 3.5 ug of total RNA was used. For each sample, cDNA synthesis was carried out in eight separate reactions using SMARTScribe reverse transcriptase. During cDNA synthesis, template switching introduced unique molecular identifiers that contained a 6-nucleotide sample barcode. TCRalpha and TCRbeta cDNA was amplified in two nested PCRs of roughly 16 and 10 cycles, and bead purification was carried out after each PCR. Before amplification, cDNA was treated with uracil DNA-glycosylase and purified using the QIAquick PCR purification kit. The second PCR added Illumina TruSeq-compatible adapters along with sample-specific barcodes. Library quality and concentration were assessed using TapeStation and Qubit, and about 5.2 ng of each library was pooled. The pooled libraries were sequenced with 2 x 100 bp reads and custom sequencing primers on an Illumina HiSeq2500 single-index Rapid Run. In the authors' own workflow: PCR and sequencing errors were corrected by UMI-based consensus assembly using MiGEC version 1.2.6. MiXCR version 2.1.1 was used for V(D)J alignment, clonotype assembly and CDR3 extraction. To normalise gene usage, clonotype sharing and MAIT/NKT TCR abundance, the analysis used the top 1000, 10 000 and 20 000 clonotypes per sample. Diversity was computed as the inverse Simpson index with the vegan R package after downsampling to 27 000 UMIs. Paired Mann-Whitney U tests on discordant twin pairs were used, with Benjamini-Hochberg multiple-testing correction. TCRdb reprocessed the reads and lists each CDR3 protein sequence as a single entry, with no DNA. TCRdb, rather than the study authors, made the V and J calls. This sample's table contains 300,000 to 400,000 distinct CDR3 sequences. The ten largest clones take up approximately 2% of the sample.

Inclusive of the bounding cysteine and phenylalanine, the CDR3 is 14 residues long. Only the protein sequence is given. Reading the germline V gene gives CDR1 SGHRS and CDR2 YFSETQ. From each donor, an approximately 2.5 ml peripheral blood sample was collected into PAXgene tubes and kept at -80 degrees C. Without T cell sorting, total RNA was isolated from whole blood using the PAXgene blood miRNA kit on an automated QIAcube. Deep TCRalpha and TCRbeta repertoire profiling with unique molecular barcoding was performed on peripheral blood of monozygotic twin pairs concordant or discordant for inflammatory bowel disease. Smoking habits were recorded for all twin pairs, and individuals were classified as current, former or never smokers.

What was sequenced was blood. The sequence was obtained from a human donor with ulcerative colitis or Crohn's disease, or a healthy co-twin of an affected twin (not recorded which). The chain couples TRBV5-1 to TRBJ1-5; TCRdb names TRBD1, which stays unverified in the absence of DNA. The CDR3 is CASSWTGGNQPQHF.